This TCR beta chain was sequenced for a study of T cell repertoires in cytomegalovirus infection. The CDR3 covers 14 residues. Germline lookup yields CDR1 LGHNA and CDR2 YNFKEQ. This clonotype was found many times. As yet, its antigen is unknown. One end of the junction fails to match germline, which may point to a read error. TCRdb fed the reads into MiXCR, producing one record per CDR3 protein. The sample contains almost 300,000 distinct CDR3 sequences, around 9.6% of which appear only once. The study, taken as a whole, reports: The cumulative frequency of public TCR beta families identified carriers of CMV plus the relevant HLA. HLA-C-restricted CMV-specific TCR beta clonotypes prevailed in the ex vivo response.

Sequencing was done on a sample of PBMCs. The V and J genes are TRBV4-2 and TRBJ2-3; D unresolved. The source is a human donor in good health (CMV status not recorded). Some clones in this sample may be carry-over from other donors' samples. The CDR3 reads CASSQDSMRTFILF. The CDR3 nucleotides are TGTGCCAGCAGCCAAGATAGTATGAGGACCTTCATTCTTTTT.